This T cell receptor (beta chain) was sequenced for a study of shared clonotypes between healthy human individuals. Some 30,000 T cell genomes (roughly 300 ng DNA) went into each PBMC replicate. As processed by the authors: Filtering differed for immunoSEQ, which gave only junction sequences without quality scores. Clones were sequenced by immunoSEQ multiplex PCR, and TCRdb holds only the in-frame ones, with some missing. V, J and clone size were drawn from that table, and D and trimming were deduced from the DNA. The top ten hold around 12% of the sample, which has 550,000 to 600,000 clones, around 78% seen once. The CDR3 contains 14 residues. The germline CDR1 and CDR2 sequences are MNHNS and SASEGT. After removal of 7 bases from V and 2 bases from J, the junction contained 7 bases not matched to a gene. Genomic DNA, for the unsorted samples, came from some 100 million PBMCs.

Source material: PBMCs. This chain joins TRBV6-1 and TRBJ2-7; TRBD2 matches at 8 bases. This receptor was obtained from a woman between 40 and 55 years old in good health. Some clones in this sample may be carry-over from other donors' samples. The CDR3 coding sequence is TGTGCCAGCACGCCGGGAGGGCCCCCCTACGAGCAGTACTTC. Translating gives CASTPGGPPYEQYF.